This record concerns one TCR beta chain sequence. As yet, its antigen is unknown. Germline and junction disagree at one end, which may indicate a read error. Amplification of TCR beta CDR3 regions used RNA as the template. RT-PCR in the first round (using the HTBI primer set) targeted the TCR CDR3. TCRdb itself ran the multiplex PCR reads through MiXCR, one entry per CDR3 protein. The top ten hold around half of the sample, which has under 350,000 distinct CDR3 sequences, around a fifth seen once. This specimen comes from a study of T cells in Graves' hyperthyroidism and ophthalmopathy. Study-wide findings and caveats: Blood shared most expanded thyroid clonotypes above 0.001.

Patients having uncontrolled infection, another autoimmune disease, pregnancy or lactation were not included. Germline CDR1 and CDR2: DFQATT and SNEGSKA (reference sequence). This CDR3 contains 15 residues. This receptor was obtained from a woman aged 45-65 years with Graves' hyperthyroidism. The sample comprised blood. The V and J genes are TRBV20-1 and TRBJ1-1, with no clear D. CDR3 protein: CSARGMQDPNTEALF. CDR3 DNA: TGCAGTGCTAGAGGGATGCAGGACCCGAACACTGAAGCTCTCTTT.